The entry that follows covers one TCR beta chain sequence. This study enrolled people aged about 18 to 95 from roughly 22 US geographic areas. These data originate in a study of blood T cell repertoires in COVID-19. Profiled with immunoSEQ multiplex PCR; TCRdb holds only in-frame clones, not every one. The sample has approximately 220,000 clones, roughly four fifths seen once. Germline V CDR1 and CDR2: SGHRS, YFSETQ. The V gene end was trimmed by 0 bases and the J gene end by 5 bases; junction bases not matched to a gene: 11. The CDR3 loop spans 17 amino acids. The clonotype originates from a woman aged 40 to 50 who had been exposed to COVID-19. The sequenced material came from PBMCs or T cells enriched from blood (not recorded which). The V and J genes are TRBV5-1 and TRBJ2-3, with 8 bases aligning to TRBD2. The CDR3 reads CASSLVLAGGGGDTQYF. DNA for the CDR3: TGCGCCAGCAGCTTGGTTTTGGCGGGGGGCGGTGGAGATACGCAGTATTTT.